This entry describes one T cell receptor beta chain. The CDR3 is made up of 12 amino acids. Germline loops: CDR1 MGHRA, CDR2 YSYEKL. Trimming took 3 bases from V and 7 from J, leaving 7 bases between them. The data belong to a study of shared clonotypes between healthy human individuals. Genomic DNA from each subset was divided evenly over several immunoSEQ plates. Input per replicate PCR of unsorted PBMC was 300 ng DNA, corresponding to tens of thousands of T cell genomes. Here immunoSEQ multiplex PCR was the method, and the copy in TCRdb shows in-frame clones only, minus some. The profile shows roughly 490,000 clones, 70% to 80% of them singletons.

The sample was PBMCs. This chain uses TRBV4-1 with TRBJ2-1; no reliable D call. The receptor's source is a woman in her thirties or forties in good health. Some clones in this sample may be carry-over from other donors' samples. In DNA form, the CDR3 reads TGCGCCAGCAGCCACCCCGGGAATGAGCAGTTCTTC. Encoded protein: CASSHPGNEQFF.